This paragraph covers one T cell receptor beta chain sequence. Its antigen remains unknown. The sample belongs to a study of T-cell memory formation after mild COVID-19. The study, taken as a whole, reports: Clones contracting across day 15 to 85 had a balanced CD4/CD8 profile; later expanding clones leaned CD4+.

The V end was cut by 1 base, the J end by 4 bases, with 14 bases between. Germline V lookup: CDR1 SGHRS, CDR2 YFSETQ. The length of the CDR3 is 15 residues. TCRdb itself ran the 5' RACE reads through MiXCR, one entry per CDR3 protein. The repertoire consists of under 600,000 distinct CDR3 sequences, with roughly 22% occurring once and the leading ten covering 7.5% to 9.5%. The chain recombines TRBV5-1 with TRBJ2-5; no clear D gene. This clonotype was obtained from an adult woman who had mild COVID-19 (a few samples of this study predate the infection). Cell type and time point are not known. The sample taken for sequencing was PBMCs or a T cell subset sorted from them (not recorded which). CDR3 nucleotide sequence: TGCGCCAGCAGCTTGTCGGTGAAGATGGGAGAGACCCAGTACTTC. Its protein is CASSLSVKMGETQYF.